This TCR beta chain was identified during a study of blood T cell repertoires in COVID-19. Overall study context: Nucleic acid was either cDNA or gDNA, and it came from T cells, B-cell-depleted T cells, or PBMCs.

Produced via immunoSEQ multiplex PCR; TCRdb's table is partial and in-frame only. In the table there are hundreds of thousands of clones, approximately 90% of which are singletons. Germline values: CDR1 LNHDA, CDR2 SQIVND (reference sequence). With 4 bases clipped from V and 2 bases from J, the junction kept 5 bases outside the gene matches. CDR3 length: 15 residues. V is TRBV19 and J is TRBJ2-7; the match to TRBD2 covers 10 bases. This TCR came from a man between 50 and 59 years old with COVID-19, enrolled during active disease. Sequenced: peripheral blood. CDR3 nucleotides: TGTGCCAGTAGTACCCAAGCGGGGGGGACCTACGAGCAGTACTTC. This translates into CASSTQAGGTYEQYF.